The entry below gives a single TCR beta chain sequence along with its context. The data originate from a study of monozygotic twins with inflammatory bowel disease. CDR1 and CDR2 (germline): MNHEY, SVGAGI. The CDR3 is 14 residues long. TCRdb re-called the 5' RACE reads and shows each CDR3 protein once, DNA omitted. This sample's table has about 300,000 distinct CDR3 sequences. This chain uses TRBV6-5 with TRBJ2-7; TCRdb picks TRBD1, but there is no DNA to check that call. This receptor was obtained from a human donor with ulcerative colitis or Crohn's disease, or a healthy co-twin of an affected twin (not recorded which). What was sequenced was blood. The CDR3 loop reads CASSSIDSRYEQYF.